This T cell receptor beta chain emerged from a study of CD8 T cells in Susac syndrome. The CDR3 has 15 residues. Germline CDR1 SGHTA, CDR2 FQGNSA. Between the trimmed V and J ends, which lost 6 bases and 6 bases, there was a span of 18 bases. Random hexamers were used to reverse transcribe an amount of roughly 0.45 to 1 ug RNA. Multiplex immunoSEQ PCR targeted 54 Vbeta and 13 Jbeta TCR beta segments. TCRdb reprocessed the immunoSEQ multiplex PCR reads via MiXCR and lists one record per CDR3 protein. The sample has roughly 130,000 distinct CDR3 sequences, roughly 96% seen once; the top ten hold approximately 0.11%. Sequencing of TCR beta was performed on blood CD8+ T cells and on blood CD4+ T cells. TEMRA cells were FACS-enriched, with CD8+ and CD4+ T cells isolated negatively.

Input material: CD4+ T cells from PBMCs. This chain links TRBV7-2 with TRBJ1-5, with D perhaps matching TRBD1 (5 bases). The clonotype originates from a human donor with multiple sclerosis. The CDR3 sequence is CASSSGTPGVQPQHF. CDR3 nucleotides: TGTGCCAGCAGTTCCGGGACCCCGGGCGTTCAGCCCCAGCATTTT.